The 27 T cell receptor beta chains below come from one sample, sequenced in a study of sequential checkpoint blockade in melanoma (dated by TCRdb to between 2018 and 2020). Read against the paper, the sample's treatment or condition label means: randomized to nivolumab then ipilimumab (arm A) or the reverse (arm B). Receptor amplification or capture employed the immunoSEQ multiplex PCR assay. TCRdb's version of the immuneACCESS table is confined to in-frame rearrangements and falls short of the full clone set. An unresolved V gene accounts for under half of the shortfall where checked; the remainder is of unknown origin. This sample gives about 9,600 clones in total; around 24% of them show up just once. The ten biggest clones cover around a sixth of the sample. Here the sequenced sample was tumor tissue (inferred from file names), taken from a patient given nivolumab and ipilimumab in sequence. Receptors were obtained from a human donor with melanoma.

V and J are TRBV11-3 and TRBJ2-2; D gene ambiguous. CDR1 SGHNT and CDR2 YENEEA come from the germline V gene. The length of the CDR3 is 17 residues. The V and J ends lost 1 base and 0 bases respectively, with 12 bases between them. CDR3 bases: TGTGCCAGCAGCTTAGTGTTCGGACGCCCGAACACCGGGGAGCTGTTTTTT. Residues: CASSLVFGRPNTGELFF.

This clone appeared a few times. The CDR3 DNA is TGTGCCAGCAGCGGTTTACCTGCAACTAATGAAAAACTGTTTTTT. Amino acids: CASSGLPATNEKLFF. V and J are TRBV11-3 and TRBJ1-4, with D unclear. This CDR3 spans 15 amino acids. The V gene lost 5 bases and the J gene lost 0 bases, with 10 bases spanning the gap. Germline CDR1 SGHNT, CDR2 YENEEA.

This clone was seen a handful of times. The V gene is TRBV14, the J gene TRBJ1-2; D unresolved. CDR1 and CDR2 from the germline V gene are SGHDN and FVKESK. V was cut by 1 base and J by 8 bases, with 8 bases left in between. This CDR3 is built from 12 residues. CDR3 nucleotide sequence: TGTGCCAGCAGCCAAGGACTTTTCGGCTACACCTTC. Protein: CASSQGLFGYTF. Combining the CDR3 with reference TRBV14 and TRBJ1-2 gives the whole variable domain EAGVTQFPSHSVIEKGQTVTLRCDPISGHDNLYWYRRVMGKEIKFLLHFVKESKQDESGMPNNRFLAERTGGTYSTLKVQPAELEDSGVYFCASSQGLFGYTFGSGTRLTVV.

This rearrangement joins TRBV10-2 to TRBJ2-1; D may be TRBD2 (5 bases). Trimming removed 6 bases from V and 3 bases from J, with 21 bases in between. The CDR3 loop spans 17 amino acids. Looked up from germline, CDR1 is WSHSY and CDR2 is SAAADI. CDR3 region: CASSPPDPAEHYNEQFF. Here the CDR3 DNA reads TGCGCCAGCAGCCCCCCTGACCCAGCGGAGCACTACAATGAGCAGTTCTTC.

In its sample, this clone ranks as medium-sized. The chain combines TRBV4-1 with TRBJ2-7; 9 bases are a match to TRBD1. J gave up 1 base and V 2 bases, and 3 bases lay outside the gene matches. CDR3 length equals 15 residues. Germline values: CDR1 MGHRA, CDR2 YSYEKL. CDR3 nucleotide sequence: TGCGCCAGCAGCCAAAGACAGGGGGGGTCCTACGAGCAGTACTTC. This encodes CASSQRQGGSYEQYF.

The chain links TRBV14 to TRBJ2-7, with D possibly matching TRBD1 (6 bases). The CDR3 runs 14 residues. Trimming cost V 5 bases and J 3 bases, with 14 bases left between them. Germline V gene lookup returns CDR1 SGHDN and CDR2 FVKESK. The CDR3 DNA reads as TGTGCCAGCAGCGGGTGGGACACCTACTACGAGCAGTACTTC. Amino acid sequence: CASSGWDTYYEQYF.

This clone was detected a few times. The rearrangement joins TRBV30 to TRBJ2-7, with 7 positions matching TRBD1. Trimming took 2 bases from V and 1 from J; bases not matched to a gene: 8. Germline-derived CDR1 and CDR2 are GTSNPN and SVGIG (reference sequence). The CDR3 consists of 15 residues. This chain's CDR3 is CAWSLVGGLSYEQYF. CDR3 in DNA: TGTGCCTGGAGTCTCGTAGGGGGCCTTTCCTACGAGCAGTACTTC.

V is TRBV6-8 and J is TRBJ2-7, with D maybe TRBD2 (5 bases). The CDR3 spans 13 residues. Germline V gives CDR1 MNHGY, CDR2 SAAAGT. The V end lost 4 bases, the J end lost 6 bases, and 13 bases lay between the germline ends. CDR3 sequence reads: CASSLQLVGEQYF. For the CDR3, the DNA is TGTGCCAGCAGTTTACAACTAGTAGGCGAGCAGTACTTC.

The rearrangement joins TRBV30 to TRBJ1-5; D unresolved. The CDR3 is 13 residues long. Germline V gene data show CDR1 as GTSNPN and CDR2 as SVGIG (reference sequence). Trimming cost V 1 base and J 0 bases, with 4 bases left between them. The CDR3 nucleotides are TGTGCCTGGAGTGGCGATAGCAATCAGCCCCAGCATTTT. This gives the protein CAWSGDSNQPQHF.

The gene calls are TRBV6-8 and TRBJ2-3, with D maybe TRBD2 (5 bases). CDR1 MNHGY and CDR2 SAAAGT come from the germline V gene. The CDR3 spans 17 residues. The ends were cut back, 7 bases at V and 0 bases at J, with 20 bases in the middle. CDR3 sequence (DNA): TGTGCCAGCATGTCTTTCTTAGGAGGCGCAAGCACAGATACGCAGTATTTT. It yields the protein CASMSFLGGASTDTQYF.

This chain links TRBV9 with TRBJ2-1; D ambiguous. V shed 4 bases and J shed 6 bases, with 17 bases lying between them. The CDR3 covers 15 residues. Germline V lookup: CDR1 SGDLS, CDR2 YYNGEE. The CDR3 DNA follows: TGTGCCAGCAGCTTATTTTTCGGTGTTTCCAATGAGCAGTTCTTC. It specifies CASSLFFGVSNEQFF.

This clone was picked up a small number of times. This chain joins TRBV9 and TRBJ2-1; no reliable D call. The CDR3 totals 15 residues. Germline V lookup: CDR1 SGDLS, CDR2 YYNGEE. V was clipped by 4 bases and J by 0 bases, with 11 bases between them. CDR3 residues: CASSTGRGSYNEQFF. The CDR3 region has the DNA TGTGCCAGCAGCACGGGTCGCGGCTCCTACAATGAGCAGTTCTTC.

This clone occurred many times. This chain links TRBV11-3 with TRBJ2-5, with 14 bases matching TRBD2. Looked up from germline, CDR1 is SGHNT and CDR2 is YENEEA. Trimming cost V 5 bases and J 0 bases; bases outside gene matches: 5. The CDR3 extends over 17 amino acids. The CDR3 DNA is TGTGCCAGCAGCCCGGGACTAGCGGGAGCCTACCAAGAGACCCAGTACTTC. This codes for CASSPGLAGAYQETQYF.

By sample fraction, this clone is medium-sized. The V gene is TRBV9, the J gene TRBJ2-1; 8 nucleotides match TRBD2. After removal of 3 bases from V and 6 bases from J, the junction contained 14 bases not matched to a gene. Germline V gene lookup returns CDR1 SGDLS and CDR2 YYNGEE. This CDR3 contains 17 residues. This CDR3 is CASSALRGAGAFNEQFF. CDR3 DNA: TGTGCCAGCAGCGCCCTCAGGGGAGCGGGAGCGTTCAATGAGCAGTTCTTC.

This clone was seen more than once but under ten times. Germline and junction disagree at one end, which may indicate a read error. The chain uses TRBV6-8 and TRBJ2-7; 13 bases are shared with TRBD2. Germline values: CDR1 MNHGY, CDR2 SAAAGT. The CDR3 is made up of 18 amino acids. The CDR3, as DNA: TGTGCCATCAGTGGGTTGAGGACTAGCGGGAGCATTCCCTACGAGCAGTACTTC. It specifies CAISGLRTSGSIPYEQYF.

This clone was counted between two and nine times. The rearrangement uses TRBV7-6 and TRBJ2-7; no reliable D call. Germline CDR1 reads SGHVS; CDR2 reads FNYEAQ. The V end lost 6 bases, the J end lost 3 bases, and 15 bases lay between the germline ends. CDR3 length: 14 residues. The CDR3 bases are TGTGCCAGCAGTCCGTCGGTCATATACTACGAGCAGTACTTC. Its protein is CASSPSVIYYEQYF.

This clone is medium-sized in the sample. J is TRBJ1-4 and V is TRBV10-2; D is ambiguous. V was pared by 0 bases and J by 0 bases, with 8 bases between. This CDR3 has 16 amino acids. Germline-derived CDR1 and CDR2 are WSHSY and SAAADI. The chain's CDR3 is CASSESPRTTNEKLFF. DNA for the CDR3: TGCGCCAGCAGTGAGTCACCCAGAACAACTAATGAAAAACTGTTTTTT.

With regard to this clone: The junction does not match germline at one end; this may be a read error. The chain uses TRBV6-8 and TRBJ2-1; 7 bases agree with TRBD2. Germline V gene lookup returns CDR1 MNHGY and CDR2 SAAAGT. The CDR3 consists of 14 residues. CDR3 sequence: CAISVGGGYNEQFF. In DNA, the CDR3 is TGTGCCATCAGTGTGGGCGGGGGTTACAATGAGCAGTTCTTC.

This chain uses TRBV6-8 with TRBJ1-1; unclear D gene. Germline CDR1 is MNHGY and CDR2 is SAAAGT. The V and J ends lost 4 bases and 8 bases respectively, with 17 bases between them. CDR3 length: 14 amino acids. CDR3 sequence: CASSSLAEGGEAFF. CDR3 DNA sequence: TGTGCCAGCAGTTCCCTCGCCGAGGGCGGCGAAGCTTTCTTT.

This clone showed up just a few times. The CDR3 loop reads CASSSPPAVSSGELFF. CDR3 in DNA: TGTGCCAGCAGTTCCCCCCCGGCGGTATCGTCCGGGGAGCTGTTTTTT. The chain recombines TRBV6-8 with TRBJ2-2; D gene uncertain. The CDR3 covers 16 residues. With 4 bases removed from V and 6 bases from J, the gap between germline ends came to 18 bases. CDR1 is MNHGY, CDR2 SAAAGT, per germline.

The chain uses TRBV15 and TRBJ1-5; 7 nucleotides agree with TRBD1. CDR1 is LNHNV, CDR2 YYDKDF, per germline (reference sequence). The CDR3 sequence is 15 residues long. With 1 base clipped from V and 4 bases from J, the junction kept 4 bases outside the gene matches. The CDR3: CATSRGQQGNQPQHF. CDR3 in DNA: TGTGCCACCAGCAGAGGTCAACAGGGGAATCAGCCCCAGCATTTT.

This clone has more than one count but fewer than ten. The chain links TRBV6-8 to TRBJ2-7, with TRBD2 identical over 12 bases. V lost 1 base, J lost 3 bases, and 7 bases stayed unmatched. CDR1 and CDR2 from the germline V gene are MNHGY and SAAAGT. CDR3 length: 17 amino acids. Here the CDR3 DNA reads TGTGCCAGCAGTTACTGGCTAGCGGGAGGGAAATTCTACGAGCAGTACTTC. It codes for CASSYWLAGGKFYEQYF.

This clone was detected only a few times. The rearrangement uses TRBV11-3 and TRBJ1-1; possibly TRBD1 for D (5 bases). From germline, CDR1 is SGHNT and CDR2 YENEEA. The CDR3 covers 18 residues. V was trimmed by 3 bases and J by 1 base, leaving 21 bases between them. As DNA, the CDR3 is TGTGCCAGCAGCTTGGAAAGTACGGGGCAGGGAAAGAACACTGAAGCTTTCTTT. Protein sequence: CASSLESTGQGKNTEAFF.

Only a few counts were recorded for this clone. The chain recombines TRBV11-3 with TRBJ1-5; D remains ambiguous. The CDR3 spans 15 residues. Germline lookup yields CDR1 SGHNT and CDR2 YENEEA. V was pared by 3 bases and J by 6 bases, with 15 bases between. The CDR3 sequence is CASSLGRRAGQPQHF. CDR3 bases: TGTGCCAGCAGCTTGGGGAGGAGGGCAGGTCAGCCCCAGCATTTT. Drawing the rest from reference TRBV11-3 and TRBJ1-5, the complete variable domain is EAGVVQSPRYKIIEKKQPVAFWCNPISGHNTLYWYLQNLGQGPELLIRYENEEAVDDSQLPKDRFSAERLKGVDSTLKIQPAELGDSAVYLCASSLGRRAGQPQHFGDGTRLSIL.

This clone was seen a few times. The gene calls are TRBV11-3 and TRBJ2-7; D remains ambiguous. Germline V CDR1 and CDR2: SGHNT, YENEEA. This CDR3 region has 16 residues. Trimming pared 0 bases from V and 3 bases from J, leaving 15 bases between. CDR3 protein: CASSLELGSRDYEQYF. DNA of the CDR3: TGTGCCAGCAGCTTAGAGTTGGGAAGCAGAGACTACGAGCAGTACTTC.

This clone was detected ten times or more. This chain uses TRBV11-3 with TRBJ2-7; the D is unclear. The ends were cut back, 3 bases at V and 1 base at J, with 13 bases in the middle. CDR1 SGHNT and CDR2 YENEEA come from the germline V gene. The CDR3 is made up of 15 amino acids. The CDR3 DNA is TGTGCCAGCAGCTTGGCCCGATTAAGGTCCTACGAGCAGTACTTC. Its protein is CASSLARLRSYEQYF.

The chain employs TRBV5-1 and TRBJ2-3; TRBD2 aligns across 9 bases. The germline V gene has CDR1 SGHRS and CDR2 YFSETQ. The CDR3 is made up of 14 amino acids. V shed 6 bases, J shed 3 bases, and the junction held 5 bases outside the gene matches. CDR3 region: CASTFSGRTDTQYF. Written as DNA, the CDR3 is TGCGCCAGCACCTTTAGCGGGAGAACAGATACGCAGTATTTT.